This is a list of T cell receptor beta chains from one sample in a study of Ad26.COV2.S vaccination and SARS-CoV-2 variants. The data were produced by immunoSEQ multiplex PCR, yet TCRdb's version contains in-frame clones alone and is incomplete. The table has about 350,000 clones, more than 75% seen once. Source: peripheral blood, taken in a trial of Ad26.COV2.S vaccine versus placebo. Every receptor here comes from a person between 18 and 65 years old who received the Ad26.COV2.S COVID-19 vaccine or a placebo. Both conserved end residues are part of each CDR3. The D gene is left open where the match is weak. Size tells how often a clone was seen (once, few, many) or the class of an expanded clone, and some rows leave it out.

TRBV6-5	.	TRBJ1-4	.	CASSSQGIEKLFF	TGTGCCAGCAGTTCACAGGGTATTGAAAAACTGTTTTTT
TRBV6-6	.	TRBJ2-5	TRBD1	CASSYQGAETQYF	TGTGCCAGCAGTTACCAGGGGGCGGAGACCCAGTACTTC
TRBV4-3	.	TRBJ2-7	.	CASSQDTLYEQYF	TGCGCCAGCAGCCAAGACACCTTGTACGAGCAGTACTTC
TRBV6-2/TRBV6-3	.	TRBJ1-1	.	CASSYAGVTEAFF	TGTGCCAGCAGTTACGCGGGTGTGACTGAAGCTTTCTTT
TRBV5-1	.	TRBJ1-1	TRBD1	CASSSGQVSTEAFF	TGCGCCAGCAGCTCGGGACAGGTGAGCACTGAAGCTTTCTTT
TRBV5-1	.	TRBJ2-3	TRBD2	CASSLEGDGGADTQYF	TGCGCCAGCAGCTTGGAGGGCGACGGGGGGGCGGATACGCAGTATTTT
TRBV4-3	.	TRBJ1-2	.	CASSLASEGAGYGYTF	TGCGCCAGCAGCCTTGCGTCTGAGGGCGCCGGCTATGGCTACACCTTC
TRBV7-9	many	TRBJ1-3	.	CASSSSPNSGNTIYF	TGTGCCAGCAGTTCGAGCCCGAACTCTGGAAACACCATATATTTT
TRBV10-3	.	TRBJ2-3	.	CATSSTDTQYF	TGTGCCACCTCTAGCACAGATACGCAGTATTTT
TRBV18	.	TRBJ2-3	.	CASSQGTDTQYF	TGTGCCAGCTCACAAGGCACAGATACGCAGTATTTT
TRBV6-1	.	TRBJ2-1	.	CASSEVNGMGSYNEQFF	TGTGCCAGCAGTGAAGTTAATGGTATGGGCTCCTACAATGAGCAGTTCTTC
TRBV12-3/TRBV12-4	few	TRBJ1-5	.	CASNRDSNQPQHF	TGTGCCAGCAACCGGGACAGCAATCAGCCCCAGCATTTT
TRBV5-5	once	TRBJ1-5	.	CASSLAGAGQPQHF	TGTGCCAGCAGCTTGGCGGGGGCTGGTCAGCCCCAGCATTTT
TRBV5-1	.	TRBJ2-5	TRBD1	CASSLGGQGGLETQYF	TGCGCCAGCAGCTTGGGGGGACAGGGAGGCTTAGAGACCCAGTACTTC
TRBV2	.	TRBJ2-3	.	CASSEKGVPTDTQYF	TGTGCCAGCAGCGAAAAGGGGGTTCCCACAGATACGCAGTATTTT
TRBV19	.	TRBJ1-3	TRBD1	CASNGQGIPGNTIYF	TGTGCCAGTAACGGACAGGGGATCCCTGGAAACACCATATATTTT
TRBV18	once	TRBJ2-5	.	CASSPIIGTEETQYF	TGTGCCAGCTCACCTATAATCGGGACGGAAGAGACCCAGTACTTC
TRBV4-1	.	TRBJ2-2	TRBD1	CASSQEAGGHGELFF	TGCGCCAGCAGCCAAGAGGCAGGGGGCCACGGGGAGCTGTTTTTT
TRBV19	.	TRBJ2-6	TRBD1	CASTTLTGGDSGANVLTF	TGTGCCAGTACGACCTTGACAGGGGGCGACTCTGGGGCCAACGTCCTGACTTTC
TRBV2	.	TRBJ2-1	.	CASSVEALGAYNEQFF	TGTGCCAGCAGTGTGGAGGCCTTGGGAGCCTACAATGAGCAGTTCTTC
TRBV24-1	once	TRBJ1-2	TRBD1	CATSDGTDDGYTF	TGTGCCACCAGTGATGGGACAGACGATGGCTACACCTTC
TRBV12-2	.	TRBJ2-1	.	CASRLILEDVNEQFF	TGTGCAAGTCGCTTAATACTAGAGGATGTCAATGAGCAGTTCTTC
TRBV19	.	TRBJ2-3	.	CASSSGFPDTQYF	TGTGCCAGTAGTAGCGGGTTCCCAGATACGCAGTATTTT
TRBV11-2	.	TRBJ2-1	TRBD1	CASTLDRGAYNEQFF	TGTGCCAGCACGCTAGACAGGGGTGCCTACAATGAGCAGTTCTTC
TRBV5-1	.	TRBJ2-2	TRBD1	CASSLRTGITGELFF	TGCGCCAGCAGCCTCAGGACAGGGATTACCGGGGAGCTGTTTTTT
TRBV10-3	.	TRBJ1-3	TRBD1	CAIRTTGGIGNTIYF	TGTGCCATCAGAACAACAGGGGGTATTGGAAACACCATATATTTT
TRBV11-2	once	TRBJ1-4	TRBD1	CASSLDGTAYEKLFF	TGTGCCAGCAGCTTAGATGGGACAGCCTATGAAAAACTGTTTTTT
TRBV11-2	.	TRBJ1-1	TRBD1	CASSMGQGAVGDTEAFF	TGTGCCAGCAGCATGGGACAGGGGGCGGTAGGGGACACTGAAGCTTTCTTT
TRBV3-1/TRBV3-2	.	TRBJ1-1	.	CAVPSGTEAFF	TGTGCCGTGCCCTCAGGGACTGAAGCTTTCTTT
TRBV5-3	.	TRBJ2-3	.	CARSFRTRATDTQYF	TGTGCCAGAAGCTTCCGTACCAGGGCCACAGATACGCAGTATTTT
TRBV6-2/TRBV6-3	.	TRBJ2-2	TRBD1	CASSWDSLNTGELFF	TGTGCCAGCAGCTGGGACAGCTTGAACACCGGGGAGCTGTTTTTT
TRBV12-3/TRBV12-4	.	TRBJ1-3	.	CASSFGGNTIYF	TGTGCCAGCAGTTTCGGGGGAAACACCATATATTTT
TRBV6-5	once	TRBJ1-5	.	CASRFSDSSNQPQHF	TGTGCCAGCAGATTCTCCGACAGCTCCAATCAGCCCCAGCATTTT
TRBV11-2	.	TRBJ1-6	.	CASSLDLGSLGPGWNSPLHF	TGTGCCAGCAGCTTAGATCTTGGGTCGTTGGGCCCAGGGTGGAATTCACCCCTCCACTTT
TRBV27	.	TRBJ1-2	.	CASSLLSNYGYTF	TGTGCCAGCAGTTTACTCAGTAACTATGGCTACACCTTC
TRBV7-7	.	TRBJ2-7	.	CASSPDLTRSYEQYF	TGTGCCAGCAGCCCGGACCTAACGAGATCCTACGAGCAGTACTTC
TRBV18	.	TRBJ1-1	.	CASSDGVNTEAFF	TGTGCCAGCTCGGACGGCGTGAACACTGAAGCTTTCTTT
TRBV6-5	.	TRBJ2-5	.	CASSYRRGGETQYF	TGTGCCAGCAGTTACCGCCGGGGTGGCGAGACCCAGTACTTC
TRBV12-3/TRBV12-4	.	TRBJ1-1	.	CASSLSRSREAFF	TGTGCCAGCAGTTTAAGTCGCAGTAGGGAAGCTTTCTTT
TRBV24-1	.	TRBJ1-5	.	CATSDLKRRVRDHPQHF	TGTGCCACCAGTGACCTAAAGAGGCGGGTCAGGGATCATCCCCAGCATTTT
TRBV10-1	.	TRBJ2-1	TRBD1	CASSEGQGKVRNEQFF	TGCGCCAGCAGTGAGGGACAGGGGAAAGTGCGGAATGAGCAGTTCTTC
TRBV11-2	.	TRBJ2-7	.	CASSLGQPYEQYF	TGTGCCAGCAGCTTAGGACAGCCCTACGAGCAGTACTTC
TRBV6-5	once	TRBJ1-1	.	CASRVENTEAFF	TGTGCCAGCAGAGTGGAGAACACTGAAGCTTTCTTT